This T cell receptor beta chain was sequenced for a study of T-cell memory formation after mild COVID-19. Study-wide background: Clusters of TCRs were largely donor specific. Overall study findings and caveats: Cross-reactive memory appears to have joined, as suggested by some responding clones showing up in pre-infection memory.

Comments on this clonotype: The antigen is undetermined.

The CDR3 sequence is 12 residues long. The V end lost 2 bases, the J end lost 6 bases, and 9 bases lay between the germline ends. From germline, CDR1 is GTSNPN and CDR2 SVGIG (reference sequence). 5'RACE primed at constant segments yielded TCR alpha and TCR beta cDNA libraries bearing sample barcodes and UMIs. Using its own MiXCR run on the 5' RACE reads, TCRdb lists one record per CDR3 protein. The table records around 510,000 distinct CDR3 sequences, about 20% of them present only once. This TCR was recovered from an adult woman who had mild COVID-19 (a few samples of this study predate the infection). Cell type and time point are not known. Sequenced: PBMCs or a T cell subset sorted from them (not recorded which). The gene calls are TRBV30 and TRBJ2-3; no reliable D call. The CDR3 sequence is CAWSSSLDTQYF. The CDR3, as DNA: TGTGCCTGGAGTTCCAGTTTGGATACGCAGTATTTT.